The clone carrying this TCR beta chain was seen only once. The record originates from a study of T cell changes during pregnancy in multiple sclerosis. The length of the CDR3 is 15 residues. Trimming removed 6 bases from V and 7 bases from J, with 19 bases in between. Germline V CDR1 and CDR2: ENHRY, SYGVKD. Profiling relied on immunoSEQ multiplex PCR, and the TCRdb table lists in-frame clones only, not all of them. The sample lists about 57,000 clones, 75% to 90% occurring once. The sequencing here drew on peripheral blood, taken after pregnancy. The sequence came from a female donor with multiple sclerosis, enrolled in a pregnancy study. The chain uses TRBV10-3 and TRBJ1-5, with a weak D call TRBD1 (6 bases). The CDR3 DNA reads TGTGCCATCAGGGGGGAGGGGGGGTCAGAGCAGCCCCAGCATTTT. It yields the protein CAIRGEGGSEQPQHF.